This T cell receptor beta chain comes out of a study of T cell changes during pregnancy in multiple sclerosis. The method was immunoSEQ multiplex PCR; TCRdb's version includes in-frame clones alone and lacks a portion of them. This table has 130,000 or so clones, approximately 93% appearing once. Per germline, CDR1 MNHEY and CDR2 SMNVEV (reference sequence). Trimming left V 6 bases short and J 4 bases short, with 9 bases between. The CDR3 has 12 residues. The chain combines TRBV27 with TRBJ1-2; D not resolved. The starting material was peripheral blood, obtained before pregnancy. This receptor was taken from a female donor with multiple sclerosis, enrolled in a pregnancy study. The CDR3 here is CASSPRGYGYTF. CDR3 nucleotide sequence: TGTGCCAGCAGCCCCCGCGGCTATGGCTACACCTTC.